A selection of T cell receptor beta chains follows, all from one sample in a study of tumor T cells in aggressive B-cell lymphoma. Method: immunoSEQ multiplex PCR; TCRdb's copy keeps in-frame clones and lacks some. The table includes approximately 12,000 clones, 89% detected once. Material for sequencing was tumor tissue. All receptors derive from an adult with diffuse large B cell lymphoma. Each CDR3 is given with its conserved first and last residue. The order of the fields is J gene, D gene, V gene, CDR3 length, clone size, CDR3 DNA, CDR3 protein. The D gene is left open where the match is weak. Clone size is not always given. Where it is, it says once, few, many or a class for expanded clones.

TRBJ1-1 . TRBV25-1 14 . TGTGCCAGCAGTGGCTTGGGCATGAACACTGAAGCTTTCTTT CASSGLGMNTEAFF
TRBJ1-2 . TRBV4-1 15 . TGCGCCAGCAGCCAAGATCATCAGGGAAGCTATGGCTACACCTTC CASSQDHQGSYGYTF
TRBJ2-7 . TRBV5-6 16 . TGTGCCAGCGAAACTACCCTGGGTGGCGTCACCTACGGGCAGTACTTC CASETTLGGVTYGQYF
TRBJ2-1 . TRBV7-8 16 . TGTGCCAGCTTGGAACAGGGCGTAGCGTCCTACAATGAGCAGTTCTTC CASLEQGVASYNEQFF
TRBJ2-5 . TRBV7-6 12 . TGTGCCAGCAGCTTAGGAGAGGAGACCCAGTACTTC CASSLGEETQYF
TRBJ2-2 . TRBV7-9 15 . TGTGCCAGCAGCGCGAGGACAGCTGACACCGGGGAGCTGTTTTTT CASSARTADTGELFF
TRBJ1-2 TRBD1 TRBV28 13 . TGTGCCAGCAGTCACGGACAGGGTAATGGCTACACCTTC CASSHGQGNGYTF
TRBJ2-5 TRBD1 TRBV5-1 14 . TGCGCCAGCAGCAGGGACAGCCCCCAAGAGACCCAGTACTTC CASSRDSPQETQYF
TRBJ2-5 . TRBV7-2 13 . TGTGCCAGCAGCCGGGGGTTCGGTGAGACCCAGTACTTC CASSRGFGETQYF
TRBJ2-5 TRBD1 TRBV5-1 18 . TGCGCCAGCAGCAAATCCGGGACAGGGTATTCCCCTCAAGAGACCCAGTACTTC CASSKSGTGYSPQETQYF
TRBJ2-1 TRBD2 TRBV7-9 18 . TGTGCCAGCAGCTCGGGACTAGCGGGAGCGAGCTCCTACAATGAGCAGTTCTTC CASSSGLAGASSYNEQFF
TRBJ2-3 . TRBV19 18 . TGTGCCAGTAGTATGAGGGGGGGGACCCCGACCAACACAGATACGCAGTATTTT CASSMRGGTPTNTDTQYF
TRBJ2-1 TRBD2 TRBV14 16 . TGTGCCAGCAGCCAATTGTTGGCTAGCGGGCTCAATGAGCAGTTCTTC CASSQLLASGLNEQFF
TRBJ2-2 . TRBV14 15 . TGTGCCAGCAGCCAACGGGGGACAGTCACCGGGGAGCTGTTTTTT CASSQRGTVTGELFF
TRBJ1-1 . TRBV6-1 14 . TGTGCCAGCAGCCCCCGGGCTTGGGGCGCTGAAGCTTTCTTT CASSPRAWGAEAFF
TRBJ2-2 TRBD2 TRBV29-1 14 . TGCAGCACCGGACTAGCGGGGAATCCCGGGGAGCTGTTTTTT CSTGLAGNPGELFF
TRBJ2-3 TRBD2 TRBV9 20 . TGTGCCAGCAGCGTAGCGGGAGGGGGAAGTGCTAGCTGGGCCACAGATACGCAGTATTTT CASSVAGGGSASWATDTQYF
TRBJ1-2 . TRBV10-2 16 . TGCGCCAGCAGTTCGCCAACCCCGGGAGTCAACTATGGCTACACCTTC CASSSPTPGVNYGYTF
TRBJ1-1 TRBD1 TRBV10-3 13 few TGTGCCATCAGTGAGTCCAGGGGGGATGGGGCTTTCTTT CAISESRGDGAFF
TRBJ2-1 . TRBV11-2 16 . TGTGCCAGCAGCCTAGCCCTAAATCCCCGGGACAATGAGCAGTTCTTC CASSLALNPRDNEQFF
TRBJ2-7 TRBD2 TRBV30 11 . TGTGCGACCGGGAGGGCCAACGAGCAGTACTTC CATGRANEQYF
TRBJ1-4 . TRBV10-3 13 . TGTGCCGTACACGGGTCTACTAATGAAAAACTGTTTTTT CAVHGSTNEKLFF
TRBJ2-7 TRBD1 TRBV15 15 . TGTGCCACCAGCGCAGCCGGGACAGCCTCCTACGAGCAGTACTTC CATSAAGTASYEQYF
TRBJ1-5 TRBD1 TRBV27 13 . TGTGCCAGCAGCGATACAGGGGATCAGCCCCAGCATTTT CASSDTGDQPQHF
TRBJ2-7 . TRBV27 13 . TGTGCCAGCAGGGAGACTAGGGTGAAAGAGCAGTACTTC CASRETRVKEQYF
TRBJ1-2 TRBD1 TRBV6-5 16 once TGTGCCAGCAGTTACCAGGGGGGTCCAACTAACTATGGCTACACCTTC CASSYQGGPTNYGYTF
TRBJ1-2 TRBD1 TRBV28 13 . TGTGCCAGCAGTTTAACAGGGGTGGGTGGCTACACCTTC CASSLTGVGGYTF
TRBJ1-1 . TRBV29-1 13 . TGCAGCGGTACAATGGGAGGGGGAACTGAAGCTTTCTTT CSGTMGGGTEAFF
TRBJ2-1 TRBD2 TRBV18 15 . TGTGCCAGCTCACCACCCAGCGGGGCCTACAATGAGCAGTTCTTC CASSPPSGAYNEQFF
TRBJ2-2 . TRBV7-2 16 . TGTGCCAGCATTCGTCAGGTTCGGGAAACCACCGGGGAGCTGTTTTTT CASIRQVRETTGELFF